This T cell receptor beta chain originates from a study of cytomegalovirus exposure and HLA in healthy donors (TCRdb year 2017). A note on the overall study: An earlier analysis of approximately 640 of the donors reported about 250 Gb of sequence data and approximately 110 million unique TCR beta sequences from 150 million to 200 million T cells. Around 300 gigabases of sequencing data and 70 million to 85 million unique TCR sequences were included in an early release covering 500 to 750 HLA-typed donors. Among the roughly 370 genotyped donors, around 81% belonged to the genetic ancestry cluster associated with self-reported Caucasian donors. The aim of the study was to test whether cataloging public T cell receptors could identify signatures of past pathogen exposure. The T cell repertoires of several hundred subjects were profiled by immunosequencing and related to cytomegalovirus serostatus. In addition to the first cohort of 650 to 750 subjects, a separate validation cohort of 120 different subjects was used. To predict cytomegalovirus infection status, the study combined high-throughput TCR immunosequencing, statistical association of individual TCRs with disease status, and machine learning. A later analysis re-examined previously published TCR beta repertoires from about 700 donors and added high-resolution HLA genotyping to investigate patterns of TCR occurrence. The later analysis used no new phenotypic data to find candidate immune exposures, relying instead on TCR beta sequences and their occurrence across donors. To decide whether each TCR beta V gene segment behaved as functional or pseudogenic, an earlier analysis of over 500 of the donors relied on high-throughput TCR beta sequencing. Donor age, sex, ethnicity and CMV serostatus were compiled alongside the repertoire data. A later genetic analysis used genome-wide SNP genotypes for about three fifths of the roughly 700 donors, treating that subset as a discovery cohort. All discovery cohort repertoires had been generated on a single sequencing platform. Class I and class II HLA loci were covered by the typing at four-digit resolution. Typing coverage varied by locus: about 629-630 donors for A, B, C, DRB1 and DQB1; roughly 520 for DQA1; 600 to 610 for DPA1; some 470 for DPB1. Four to six DR-DQ haplotypes were handled as single units for association and clustering, since linkage in the cohort was strong. Across around 400 genotyped donors of the cohort, an average of about 220,000 unique TCR beta nucleotide sequences per donor were sequenced, and roughly 18% of those sequences were non-productive. The research as a whole found: Across donors, most TCR sequences were observed very rarely, whereas some public TCRs were present in many individuals. According to a later analysis, TCR association rates differed among HLA loci, with DRB1 alleles showing the most associated TCRs and HLA-C alleles showing the fewest. In a later analysis, HLA-associated TCR beta chains were found to be more clonally expanded and to have lower generation probabilities than equally common non-associated chains. The classifier was reported to diagnose cytomegalovirus status with high specificity and sensitivity in both the original and validation cohorts. Assigning TCR associations to individual alleles was difficult when HLA alleles, especially DR and DQ, strongly co-occurred. In an earlier analysis of roughly 560 of the donors, most TCR beta V segments were observed in productive rearrangements about 87% or about 30% of the time, broadly matching IMGT annotations. The authors suggested that the approach could potentially be extended to other disease states and immunological phenotypes. Sequencing depth was assumed to be roughly uniform across donors in the presence/absence analyses, though that assumption may not hold. In this cohort, only TCR beta chains were sequenced, and detectable features were limited by the absence of alpha or paired-chain data. Because some donors lacked HLA typing at each locus, the association tests relied only on the typed subset. In the study, around 160 TCR beta chains were listed as associated with cytomegalovirus. The only immune exposure information available for the cohort was CMV serostatus. Some IMGT-functional V segments, including TRBV6-2 and TRBV6-3, could not be told apart with the 87-base-pair reads, so those segments were excluded. A further reported finding was that TCR beta sequences accurately predicted the HLA-A and HLA-B alleles for most subjects in the first cohort. A cluster of highly shared sequence variants was judged likely to be a technical artifact of the sequencing pipeline. In a later analysis, several top co-occurrence clusters were reported to appear linked to parvovirus B19, influenza, CMV and Epstein-Barr virus. A few of the identified cytomegalovirus-associated TCR beta chains were confirmed in vitro to be specific for cytomegalovirus antigens. A later genetic analysis reported fewer N-insertions in productive TCRs among donors in an Asian-associated ancestry cluster than the approximately 670-donor mean. A later analysis associated 15,000 or so TCR beta sequences with specific HLA alleles at a false discovery rate of 0.05. Correlated functional status among segregating V segments might be attributable to linkage disequilibrium, but an unknown experimental factor could not be ruled out. Because counts were too low, about 18 rarely observed V segments, including chromosome 9 orphons, were left out of the earlier analysis of 587 of the donors. V-gene and J-gene trimming of TCR beta chains was associated with a missense DCLRE1C variant in a later genetic analysis, and the association was replicated in an independent cohort. A later analysis found that most CMV-associated TCR beta chains appeared HLA-restricted, with HLA associations seemingly driven largely by CMV exposure.

V drops 1 base and J drops 7 bases, leaving 20 bases in between. Based on the germline V gene, the CDR1 and CDR2 sequences are SGHTS and YDEGEE. The CDR3 numbers 16 residues from cysteine through phenylalanine. Solely the CDR3 DNA is kept, with 48 bases framed from the first base. In total, around 600 healthy bone marrow donors made up the cohort. All cohort members were sampled while nominally healthy, although unrecorded immune exposures were likely present. The donor tested CMV seronegative, placing the donor among the 300 to 400 seronegative members of the cohort. Each donor provided a peripheral blood sample, and peripheral blood mononuclear cells were used for TCR beta sequencing. The Qiagen DNeasy Blood Extraction Kit was used to extract genomic DNA from the blood cell samples. The library came from the immunoSEQ multiplex PCR assay. The multiplex PCR relied on a mix of 60 forward primers for TCR Vbeta segments and 13 reverse primers for TCR Jbeta segments. Amplification of the CDR3 region of rearranged TCR beta genes was performed with a multiplex PCR assay on genomic DNA. On the Illumina HiSeq System, the amplified TCR beta libraries were sequenced as 87-base-pair reads. In the source study's methods: In a later analysis, tens of millions of unique TCR beta chains were counted across the roughly 670 repertoires, and roughly 9.9 million of these chains were shared by at least two donors. To remove PCR and sequencing errors, raw reads were error-corrected and collapsed into unique sequences using a nearest-neighbor algorithm that merged closely related sequences. CDR3 sequences were aligned to IMGT reference sequences to assign V, D and J gene segments. For a sequence to be retained, a match of at least six nucleotides to both a V gene segment and a J gene segment was required. A rearrangement was called productive if the CDR3 had no stop codons and remained in frame with V and J, and every other rearrangement was called non-productive. CDR3 was defined according to IMGT convention as the region running from the second conserved V-encoded cysteine to the conserved J-encoded phenylalanine. The earlier analysis of some 580 of the donors excluded any sequence lacking an unambiguous match to a single V gene segment. An earlier analysis of fewer than 750 of the donors classified V segments as functional when productive rearrangements were above 56.7% and as segregating when the standard deviation between donors was above 5%. A statistical classification framework was built to diagnose cytomegalovirus status from the catalog of TCR beta chain sequences. V and J gene assignment, in a later analysis, came from comparing TCR nucleotide sequences with IMGT/GENE-DB human TR gene sequences. The TCRdist pipeline was used in a later analysis to assign CDR3 sequences and most-parsimonious VDJ recombination scenarios. In a later analysis, every TCR beta chain was defined by the combination of its CDR3 amino acid sequence and its V-gene family, and reads without a unique V-gene family were dropped. A later analysis removed several hundred highly shared, low-generation-probability nucleotide sequences to deal with suspected cross-contamination and a sequencing artifact. In a later analysis, a clonal expansion index was calculated for each public chain from normalized within-repertoire ranks of inferred template counts. In a later analysis, generation probabilities were computed using a VDJ recombination model fitted to out-of-frame rearrangements, and the results were checked against IGoR. A later analysis scored TCR-TCR, TCR-HLA and TCR-CMV co-occurrence with hypergeometric tests, applying a repertoire-size bias correction to TCR pairs. To estimate false discovery rates, a later analysis permuted the HLA or CMV assignments 20 times. A later analysis grouped co-occurring TCRs with DBSCAN, adding TCRdist sequence similarity when clustering within HLA-allele-positive subsets. Repertoires with fewer than 30,000 or more than 120,000 public chains were left out of co-occurrence clustering, as were about five repertoires with anomalous nucleotide sharing. TCRdb limited this immuneACCESS table to in-frame rearrangements with V and J called. A share of clones is missing; checked studies link under half to unresolved V genes, and the rest is unexplained. V and J calls and clone size are given by that table; D and trimming were obtained from the DNA. The sample records roughly 120,000 clones, more than 65% of which are singletons. Around 0.9% of the sample belongs to the ten largest clones.

This clone was observed a handful of times. Its antigen target is currently unknown. No base quality values were provided; no much bigger clone lies one nucleotide off. The sequence came from a woman under 40 in good health and CMV-seronegative. Recombination linked TRBV5-8 to TRBJ1-2; possibly the D gene is TRBD1, per 5 matching bases. Specimen: PBMCs. The DNA is TGTGCCAGCAGCTTGAAGATGGAACAGGATCGGCTTGGCTACACCTTC. It encodes CASSLKMEQDRLGYTF.